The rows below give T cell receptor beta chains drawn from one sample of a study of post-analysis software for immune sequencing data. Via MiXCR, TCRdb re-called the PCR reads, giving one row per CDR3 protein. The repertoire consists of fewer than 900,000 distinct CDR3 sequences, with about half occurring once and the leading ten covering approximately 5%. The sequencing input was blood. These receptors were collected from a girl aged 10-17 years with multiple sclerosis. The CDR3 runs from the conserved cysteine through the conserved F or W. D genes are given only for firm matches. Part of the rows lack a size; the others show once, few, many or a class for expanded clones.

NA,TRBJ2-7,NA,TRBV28,TGTGCCAGCAGCCGGCGGGCACGCTCCTACGAGCAGTACTTC,CASSRRARSYEQYF
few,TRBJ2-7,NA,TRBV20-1,TGCAGTGCTAGAGGAGGCAGCACCACCTACGAGCAGTACTTC,CSARGGSTTYEQYF
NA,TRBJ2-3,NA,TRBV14,TGTGCCAGCAGCCACGGAGGTAACACAGATACGCAGTATTTT,CASSHGGNTDTQYF
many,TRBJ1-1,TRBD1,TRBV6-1,TGTGCCAGCAACCCACGGGGACAGGGGAACACTGAAGCTTTCTTT,CASNPRGQGNTEAFF
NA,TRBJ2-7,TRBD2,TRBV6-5,TGTGCCAGCAGTTACCCCCGGGAGGGCGTCTACGAGCAGTACTTC,CASSYPREGVYEQYF
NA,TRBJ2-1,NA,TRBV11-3,TGTGCCAGCAGCGGACTCCAAGGCTACAATGAGCAGTTCTTC,CASSGLQGYNEQFF
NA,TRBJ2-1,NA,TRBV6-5,TGTGCCAGCAGTTACTCCTACAGGGAGCGCTCCTACAATGAGCAGTTCTTC,CASSYSYRERSYNEQFF
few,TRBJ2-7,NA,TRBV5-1,TGCGCCAGCAGTTGGGACAAGTCCTACGAGCAGTACTTC,CASSWDKSYEQYF
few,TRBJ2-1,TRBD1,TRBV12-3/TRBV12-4,TGTGCCAGCAGCTCCGGGACAGCTAACAATGAGCAGTTCTTC,CASSSGTANNEQFF
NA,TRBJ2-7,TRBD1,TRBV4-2,TGTGCCAGCAGCCAAGAGGGACAGGGGGCGATACTCTCCTACGAGCAGTACTTC,CASSQEGQGAILSYEQYF
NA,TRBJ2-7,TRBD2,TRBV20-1,TGCAGTGCTAGGACCGCCGGGACTAGTACTTACGAGCAGTACTTC,CSARTAGTSTYEQYF
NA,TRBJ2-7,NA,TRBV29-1,TGCAGCGTTGAAGATCTAGGTAACGAGCAGTACTTC,CSVEDLGNEQYF
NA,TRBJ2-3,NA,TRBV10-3,TGTGCCATCAGTGGTGGGGACACAGATACAGGGACGCAGTATTTT,CAISGGDTDTGTQYF
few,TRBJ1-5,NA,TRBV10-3,TGTGCCATCAGTGAGTCGGGAGAGCAGCCCCAGCATTTT,CAISESGEQPQHF
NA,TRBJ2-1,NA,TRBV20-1,TGCAGTGCTAGAGATCGTGAGTCCTACAATGAGCAGTTCTTC,CSARDRESYNEQFF
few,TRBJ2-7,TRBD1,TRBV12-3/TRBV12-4,TGTGCCAGCAGTTCCGGAGGACAGGGGTACTACGAGCAGTACTTC,CASSSGGQGYYEQYF
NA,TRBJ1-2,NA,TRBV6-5,TGTGCCAGCAGGGTACCTAGAGGCGGCTACACCTTC,CASRVPRGGYTF
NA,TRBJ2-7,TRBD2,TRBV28,TGTGCCAGCACCTCAGCGGGAGGGCACGAGCAGTACTTC,CASTSAGGHEQYF
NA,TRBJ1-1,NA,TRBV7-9,TGTGCCAGCAGCTTAGCCACGGGCAGAAACACTGAAGCTTTCTTT,CASSLATGRNTEAFF
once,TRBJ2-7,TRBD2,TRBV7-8,TGTGCCAGCAGCCCAGGGACTAGATCTGACGAGCAGTACTTC,CASSPGTRSDEQYF
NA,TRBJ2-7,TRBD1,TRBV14,TGTGCCAGCAGCCCCCGGTCGGGCGGGACAGGGCTTAACGAGCAGTACTTC,CASSPRSGGTGLNEQYF
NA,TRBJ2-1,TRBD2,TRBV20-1,TGCAGTGCCTCCGGTCCCCTCTCTAGCGGGAGGGATTATGAGCAGTTCTTC,CSASGPLSSGRDYEQFF
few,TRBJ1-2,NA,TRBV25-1,TGTGCCAGCAGTGAATGGGACGGGAGCTATGGCTACACCTTC,CASSEWDGSYGYTF
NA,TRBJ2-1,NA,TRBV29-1,TGCAGCGTTGGGGGGCGGAGGGAGGGAGGCAATGAGCAGTTCTTC,CSVGGRREGGNEQFF
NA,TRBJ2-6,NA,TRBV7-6,TGTGCCAGCAGCTTAGGGACAGAGCTCGGGGCCAACGTCCTGACTTTC,CASSLGTELGANVLTF
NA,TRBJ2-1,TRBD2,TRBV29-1,TGCAGCGTTGAACACCGACTAGCGCTAGACAATGAGCAGTTCTTC,CSVEHRLALDNEQFF
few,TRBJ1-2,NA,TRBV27,TGTGCCAGCAGTCTAAGGTTGGGGGCGCGATATGGCTACACCTTC,CASSLRLGARYGYTF
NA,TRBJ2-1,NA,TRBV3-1,TGTGCTAGCACAGACGGGACTTCCGATCAAGATGAGCAGTTCTTC,CASTDGTSDQDEQFF
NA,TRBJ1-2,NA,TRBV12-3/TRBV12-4,TGTGCCAGCACCGAGACAGCCAACTATGGCTACACCTTC,CASTETANYGYTF
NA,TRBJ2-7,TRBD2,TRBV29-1,TGCAGCGTTGAAGACACCAGGGAATCGGGGCTAGCGGGACAATCCACCTACGAGCAGTACTTC,CSVEDTRESGLAGQSTYEQYF
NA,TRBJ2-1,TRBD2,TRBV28,TGTGCCAGCAACACGGGGGGGCCCCGGCCTGAGCAGTTCTTC,CASNTGGPRPEQFF
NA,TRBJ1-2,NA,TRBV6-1,TGTGCCAGCAGTGAACAGGCCGCTGTGGGGAGTGATGGCTACACCTTC,CASSEQAAVGSDGYTF
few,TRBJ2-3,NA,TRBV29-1,TGCAGCGCCCGCCGGCCTATCCTAGATACGCAGTATTTT,CSARRPILDTQYF
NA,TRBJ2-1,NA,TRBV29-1,TGCAGCGTTGGTAGGGCAAATGAGCAGTTCTTC,CSVGRANEQFF
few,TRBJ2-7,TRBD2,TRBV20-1,TGCAGTGCTAGGCCCCGGAGGGCGGCGGGAGGGCCATACGAGCAGTACTTC,CSARPRRAAGGPYEQYF
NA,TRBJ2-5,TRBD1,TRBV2,TGTGCCAGCAGTGCGGGACAGGGCGACCAAGGGGCCCAGTACTTC,CASSAGQGDQGAQYF
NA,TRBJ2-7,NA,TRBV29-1,TGCAGCGTTGAAAATGCCCGGGGGCCGGGGGTAGAGCAGTACTTC,CSVENARGPGVEQYF
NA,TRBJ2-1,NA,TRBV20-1,TGCAGTGCTACTCGGGGCAGGGGCAATGAGCAGTTCTTC,CSATRGRGNEQFF
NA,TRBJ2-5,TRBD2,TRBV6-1,TGTGCCAGCAGTGAGCGGGAGGGGTACGAGACCCAGTACTTC,CASSEREGYETQYF
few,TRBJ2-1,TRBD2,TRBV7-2,TGTGCCAGCAGCTTATTGTGGCGGGAGGTCAGCTCCTACAATGAGCAGTTCTTC,CASSLLWREVSSYNEQFF
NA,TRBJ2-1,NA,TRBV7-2,TGTGCCAGCAGCTTAGGGGAGGCGAGAGGCCGCTCCGAGCAGTTCTTC,CASSLGEARGRSEQFF
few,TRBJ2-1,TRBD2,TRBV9,TGTGCCAGCAGCGCTAGCGGGCAAAGACACAATGAGCAGTTCTTC,CASSASGQRHNEQFF
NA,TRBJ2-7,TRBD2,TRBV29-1,TGCAGCGTTGATCGACTAGCGGGAAAGAATTACGAGCAGTACTTC,CSVDRLAGKNYEQYF
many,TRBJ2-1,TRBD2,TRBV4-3,TGCGCCAGCAGCCAGGGACTAGCGGGAAACAATGAGCAGTTCTTC,CASSQGLAGNNEQFF
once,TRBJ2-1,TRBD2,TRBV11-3,TGTGCCAGCAGCTTAGTTGCGGGAGGTATAGGTGAGCAGTTCTTC,CASSLVAGGIGEQFF
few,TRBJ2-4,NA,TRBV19,TGTGCCAGTAGTATGCCACGCGGCCGGGAAAACATTCAGTACTTC,CASSMPRGRENIQYF
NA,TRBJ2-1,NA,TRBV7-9,TGTGCCAGCAGCTCGGGGACTTACTACAATGAGCAGTTCTTC,CASSSGTYYNEQFF
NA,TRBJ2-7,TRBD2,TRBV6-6,TGTGCCAGCAGCCTCGGCGGGGGATACTCCTACGAGCAGTACTTC,CASSLGGGYSYEQYF
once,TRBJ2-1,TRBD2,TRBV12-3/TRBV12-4,TGTGCCAGCAGTTCCTCCTCGACAGGGGCAGCGGGAGGGCCGCGGGAGCAGTTCTTC,CASSSSSTGAAGGPREQFF
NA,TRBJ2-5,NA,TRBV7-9,TGTGCCAGCAGCTTAGGCGGGACCCAAGAGACCCAGTACTTC,CASSLGGTQETQYF
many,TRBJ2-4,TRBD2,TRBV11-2,TGTGCCAGCAGCTCTACTGTGGCGGGAGGGCCAAACATTCAGTACTTC,CASSSTVAGGPNIQYF